The rows below give T cell receptor beta chains drawn from one sample of a study of OX40 agonist ivuxolimab in advanced cancers. TCRdb keeps only in-frame clones here, not all; method: immunoSEQ multiplex PCR. The data hold 30,000 or so clones, with 82% observed a single time. The sequencing used CD4+ or CD8+ T cells sorted from blood, collected in a trial of the OX40 agonist ivuxolimab. The receptors here all came from an adult with an advanced solid tumor such as melanoma, head and neck, liver or kidney cancer. CDR3s include the opening cysteine and the closing phenylalanine or tryptophan. The D gene is left open where the match is weak. A clone size is listed for some rows: how often the clone was seen (once, few, many), or a class if it is expanded.

size	length	V	D	J	DNA	CDR3
NA	14	TRBV28	NA	TRBJ2-1	TGTGCCAGCAGTAGCACCCGCATTCGGAATGAGCAGTTCTTC	CASSSTRIRNEQFF
NA	12	TRBV30	NA	TRBJ1-2	TGTGCCTGGAGTGACAGTAACTATGGCTACACCTTC	CAWSDSNYGYTF
NA	16	TRBV28	TRBD1	TRBJ1-5	TGTGCCAGCAGCATCAGGGGTAGGGGGCGCACTCAGCCCCAGCATTTT	CASSIRGRGRTQPQHF
NA	14	TRBV9	TRBD1	TRBJ2-7	TGTGCCAGCAACCGACAGGGTTCCGCCTACGAGCAGTACTTC	CASNRQGSAYEQYF
NA	17	TRBV7-6	NA	TRBJ1-2	TGTGCCAGCAGCTTAGGCACAGGGAAAAGGGAAGATTATGGCTACACCTTC	CASSLGTGKREDYGYTF
NA	15	TRBV5-1	TRBD1	TRBJ2-7	TGCGCCAGCAGCTTTCCGGGACAGGGTGTCTACGAGCAGTACTTC	CASSFPGQGVYEQYF
NA	14	TRBV19	NA	TRBJ1-2	TGTGCCAGTAGTATAGTCTCGAGCCGTCCCGATTACACCTTC	CASSIVSSRPDYTF
once	18	TRBV19	TRBD1	TRBJ2-2	TGTGCCAGTAGCTCGGTCCCGGGACAGGGCCCGAACACCGGGGAGCTGTTTTTT	CASSSVPGQGPNTGELFF
NA	14	TRBV5-1	NA	TRBJ2-2	TGCGCCAGCAGCTTGGTTATTGCCACCGGGGAGCTGTTTTTT	CASSLVIATGELFF
NA	16	TRBV5-1	TRBD2	TRBJ2-1	TGCGCCAGCAGCTTGGCCTCTAGCGGGAGGGCTAATGAGCAGTTCTTC	CASSLASSGRANEQFF
once	16	TRBV19	NA	TRBJ1-2	TGTGCCAGTAGTTCGGACCTCCGGACGGCAAGATATGGCTACACCTTC	CASSSDLRTARYGYTF
NA	17	TRBV7-6	TRBD1	TRBJ2-2	TGCGCCAGCAGCGCCACCCCGGGACAGGGGGCGGCCGGGGAGCTGTTTTTT	CASSATPGQGAAGELFF
once	13	TRBV10-3	NA	TRBJ2-5	TGTGCCATCAGACACACGACAGAGGAGACCCAGTACTTC	CAIRHTTEETQYF
NA	15	TRBV7-9	NA	TRBJ1-6	TGTGCCAGCAGGGGAGGGTATCAGGTTAATTCACCCCTCCACTTT	CASRGGYQVNSPLHF
NA	14	TRBV29-1	TRBD2	TRBJ2-1	TGCAGCGTTTGGGGCCTGAGCGGGAACAATGAGCAGTTCTTC	CSVWGLSGNNEQFF
NA	19	TRBV4-1	NA	TRBJ2-1	TGCGCCAGCAGCCACCCCACAGGGGCCCGGGGGGCAACCTACAATGAGCAGTTCTTC	CASSHPTGARGATYNEQFF
NA	12	TRBV28	NA	TRBJ1-2	TGTGCCAGCACTAAGGGTGACTATGGCTACACCTTC	CASTKGDYGYTF
NA	13	TRBV7-3	NA	TRBJ1-1	TGTGCCAGCAGCTTGACACCGAACACTGAAGCTTTCTTT	CASSLTPNTEAFF
NA	18	TRBV11-1	TRBD2	TRBJ2-4	TGTGCCAGCAGCGGTAGGACTAGCGGGAACCTAGCCAAAAACATTCAGTACTTC	CASSGRTSGNLAKNIQYF
NA	12	TRBV4-2	TRBD2	TRBJ2-3	TGTGCCAGCAGCCAAGATGGGCGGGAGCGGTATTTT	CASSQDGRERYF
NA	13	TRBV7-6	TRBD2	TRBJ2-7	TGTGCCAGCAGCTCGCGGGGGAGTTACGAGCAGTACTTC	CASSSRGSYEQYF
NA	13	TRBV18	NA	TRBJ1-5	TGTGCCAGCTCACCTGGAAGCAATCAGCCCCAGCATTTT	CASSPGSNQPQHF
NA	15	TRBV28	TRBD2	TRBJ2-7	TGTGCCAGCAGTTCTAGCGGGGGTTACTCCTACGAGCAGTACTTC	CASSSSGGYSYEQYF
once	12	TRBV4-2	NA	TRBJ1-1	TGTGCCAGCAGCCAAGGGGGGGCGATCGCTTTCTTT	CASSQGGAIAFF
NA	20	TRBV19	NA	TRBJ1-6	TGTGCCAGTAGTATCCCCGCGGAAGCTTCGAGGAGCTCCTATAATTCACCCCTCCACTTT	CASSIPAEASRSSYNSPLHF
NA	13	TRBV7-2	TRBD2	TRBJ2-5	TGTGCCAGTTTAGCGGGAGTCGGGGAGACCCAGTACTTC	CASLAGVGETQYF
NA	16	TRBV7-3	NA	TRBJ2-1	TGTGCCAGCAGCCCCGCAGGGGGGTTGTCCTACAATGAGCAGTTCTTC	CASSPAGGLSYNEQFF
NA	13	TRBV19	NA	TRBJ1-2	TGTGCCAGTAGTATGGGCCCGAACTATGGCTACACCTTC	CASSMGPNYGYTF
NA	14	TRBV29-1	TRBD1	TRBJ1-2	TGCAGCGTGGGAAATCATCAGGGGGCAGGTGGCTACACCTTC	CSVGNHQGAGGYTF
NA	16	TRBV28	NA	TRBJ2-7	TGTGCCAGCAGCCCCTCCGCAGACAGCCACTCCTACGAGCAGTACTTC	CASSPSADSHSYEQYF
NA	15	TRBV4-1	TRBD2	TRBJ2-3	TGCGCCAGCAGCCAGAGCGGGAGCGGAGTAGATACGCAGTATTTT	CASSQSGSGVDTQYF
NA	15	TRBV7-2	TRBD2	TRBJ2-3	TGTGCCAGCGCCATGAGTAGCGGGAGAGCAGATACGCAGTATTTT	CASAMSSGRADTQYF
NA	15	TRBV28	TRBD2	TRBJ2-7	TGTGCCTCGGCGGGGGAGCGCCTGAGCTCCTACGAGCAGTACTTC	CASAGERLSSYEQYF